This T cell receptor (beta chain) is from a study of early T cells in non-severe SARS-CoV-2 infection. Looking at the study overall: Sequencing of unsorted whole blood was done on bulk RNA, leaving chains unpaired.

This clonotype came up many times. Its antigen is not known. As part of library construction, unique molecular identifiers were attached to individual cDNA molecules. A single record per CDR3 protein comes from TCRdb applying MiXCR to the 5' RACE reads. The sample gives 38,000 or so distinct CDR3 sequences, roughly 4.5% of which show up once; around 16% is in the top ten. General study results and limits: VDJdb-based matching was biased toward anti-spike CD8 responses and missed private and CD4 specificities.

Trimming took off 3 bases at V and 7 bases at J, with 15 bases between the two ends. This CDR3 has 13 amino acids. CDR1 is GTSNPN, CDR2 SVGIG, per germline (reference sequence). The chain couples TRBV30 to TRBJ1-2; no firm D call. The receptor was derived from an adult who was a healthcare worker with PCR-confirmed SARS-CoV-2 infection or an uninfected control (not recorded which). The sample comprised whole blood. The CDR3 DNA follows: TGTGCCTGGAGCGCCCGGGCCGAGGGTGGCTACACCTTC. It is translated as CAWSARAEGGYTF.